The T cell receptor beta chain under discussion was sequenced for a study of T-cell memory formation after mild COVID-19. One entry per CDR3 protein, called by TCRdb with MiXCR from the 5' RACE reads. The table includes a few hundred thousand distinct CDR3 sequences, 15% to 20% detected once. As for this clonotype: What it binds is unknown.

The CDR3 sequence is 15 residues long. Germline V CDR1 and CDR2: MNHEY, SMNVEV (reference sequence). V was pared by 0 bases and J by 5 bases, with 14 bases between. Study conclusions and caveats: There was a balanced CD4/CD8 profile in clones contracting day 15 to 85, and later expanders leaned CD4+. The CD4+ clones that contracted clustered mainly within CM and EM, and the CD8+ clones concentrated in EMRA. The pre-infection memory compartment contained some responding clones, suggesting cross-reactive memory joined.

Sequencing was carried out using PBMCs or a T cell subset sorted from them (not recorded which). The clonotype originates from a man younger than 35 who had mild COVID-19 (a few samples of this study predate the infection). Cell type and time point are not known. This chain uses TRBV27 with TRBJ2-7; D perhaps matches TRBD1 (6 bases). The DNA of the CDR3 is TGTGCCAGCAGTTTATCGGTCCAGGGGTGGCACGAGCAGTACTTC. It encodes CASSLSVQGWHEQYF.